What follows describes a single TCR beta chain. The target antigen is unknown. All donors qualified as healthy HIV-negative adults and had experienced no recent acute infections or vaccinations. The data derive from a study of shared clonotypes between healthy human individuals. Findings and caveats of the study: The naive CD4 repertoires of several donors were compared, and around 5.1% of clonotypes were shared. Richness estimates generally favored naive over memory subsets.

The V end was cut by 1 base, the J end by 4 bases, with 5 bases between. CDR1 is SGDLS and CDR2 is YYNGEE in the germline V gene. CDR3 length: 13 amino acids. A 200 ng quantity of DNA, 29,000 or so T cell genomes, went into the sorted-subset replicate PCRs. Sequencing was performed with immunoSEQ multiplex PCR; in TCRdb, only in-frame clones are kept and a portion is missing. Of a few million clones in the sample, over 90% were seen once. Specimen: naive CD4+ T cells from PBMCs. The subset: CD45RA+ positively selected. The rearrangement uses TRBV9 and TRBJ2-2, with no clear D. This receptor was taken from a man in his late teens or twenties in good health. Some clones in this sample may be carry-over from other donors' samples. CDR3 loop: CASSVSVTGELFF. The CDR3 bases are TGTGCCAGCAGCGTAAGCGTCACCGGGGAGCTGTTTTTT.